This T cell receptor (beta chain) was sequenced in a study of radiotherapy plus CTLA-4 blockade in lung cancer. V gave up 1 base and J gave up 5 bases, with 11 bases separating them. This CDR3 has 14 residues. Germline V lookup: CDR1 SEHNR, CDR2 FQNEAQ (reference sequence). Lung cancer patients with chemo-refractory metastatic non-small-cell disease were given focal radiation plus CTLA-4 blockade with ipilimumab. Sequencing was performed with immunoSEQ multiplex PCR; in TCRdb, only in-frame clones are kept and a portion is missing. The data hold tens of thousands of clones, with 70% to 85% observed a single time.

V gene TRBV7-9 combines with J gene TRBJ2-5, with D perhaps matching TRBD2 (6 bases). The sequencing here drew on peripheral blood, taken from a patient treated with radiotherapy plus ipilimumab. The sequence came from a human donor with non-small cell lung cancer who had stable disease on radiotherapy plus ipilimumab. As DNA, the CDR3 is TGTGCCAGCAGCTTAGGTCTAGCGTCGGAGACCCAGTACTTC. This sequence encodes CASSLGLASETQYF.